The source of this T cell receptor beta chain is a study of control samples from healthy donors and cancer patients. Profiling relied on immunoSEQ multiplex PCR, and the TCRdb table lists in-frame clones only, not all of them. The data hold 150,000 to 200,000 clones, with 88% observed a single time. The CDR3 sequence is 15 residues long. Germline V gene data show CDR1 as SGHTA and CDR2 as FQGNSA. V shed 4 bases and J 7 bases; nucleotides not matched to a gene: 5. The rearrangement joins TRBV7-2 to TRBJ2-2; 11 bases are a match to TRBD2. This sequence originates from a man between 18 and 35 years old in good health. Sequenced sample: blood. The CDR3 loop reads CASSSTSGVGGELFF. In nucleotides, the CDR3 is TGTGCCAGCAGCTCGACTAGCGGGGTCGGCGGGGAGCTGTTTTTT.